These 15 T cell receptor beta chains originate from one sample sequenced in a study of radiotherapy plus CTLA-4 blockade in lung cancer. This table comes from immunoSEQ multiplex PCR, and its TCRdb copy is limited to in-frame clones, with some not included. This table has around 82,000 clones, about 84% appearing once. This sample comprised peripheral blood, obtained from a patient treated with radiotherapy plus ipilimumab. These receptors were obtained from a human donor with non-small cell lung cancer who had stable disease on radiotherapy plus ipilimumab.

The gene calls are TRBV4-2 and TRBJ2-1; TRBD1 matches at 7 bases. Germline CDR1 and CDR2: LGHNA and YNFKEQ. The CDR3 extends over 15 amino acids. V shed 3 bases and J 2 bases; nucleotides not matched to a gene: 4. CDR3 in amino acids: CASSQPGGTYNEQFF. The CDR3 DNA reads TGTGCCAGCAGCCAGCCAGGGGGAACCTACAATGAGCAGTTCTTC.

The chain combines TRBV18 with TRBJ1-4, with D maybe TRBD1 (5 bases). This CDR3 is 14 amino acids long. CDR1 and CDR2 from the germline V gene are KGHSH and LQKENI. V was clipped by 2 bases and J by 7 bases, with 11 bases between them. This CDR3 reads CASSPSGTPEKLFF. CDR3 coding DNA: TGTGCCAGCTCACCATCGGGGACCCCTGAAAAACTGTTTTTT.

This chain links TRBV7-3 with TRBJ1-5; possibly TRBD1 for D (6 bases). Germline-derived CDR1 and CDR2 are SGHTA and FQGTGA. Between the trimmed V and J ends, which lost 2 bases and 7 bases, there was a span of 9 bases. CDR3 length equals 13 residues. The CDR3 DNA reads as TGTGCCAGCAGCTTACAGGGGAACCAGCCCCAGCATTTT. This encodes CASSLQGNQPQHF.

V is TRBV5-1 and J is TRBJ2-6, with D tentatively TRBD1 or TRBD2 (6 bases each). V was clipped by 1 base and J by 1 base, with 12 bases between them. This CDR3 comprises 17 residues. The germline V gene has CDR1 SGHRS and CDR2 YFSETQ. CDR3 sequence: CASSLWGAGSGANVLTF. In DNA form, the CDR3 reads TGCGCCAGCAGCTTGTGGGGGGCTGGTTCTGGGGCCAACGTCCTGACTTTC.

This clone was seen a few times. J is TRBJ2-2 and V is TRBV10-1, with D perhaps matching TRBD2 (5 bases). The CDR3 has 14 residues. V lost 3 bases and J 5 bases, leaving 10 bases between the germline ends. CDR1 is WNHNN and CDR2 is SYGVQD in the germline V gene (reference sequence). CDR3 nucleotide sequence: TGCGCCAGCAGTGAAGTCGGGGTAACCGGGGAGCTGTTTTTT. Protein: CASSEVGVTGELFF.

The gene calls are TRBV5-6 and TRBJ1-5; TRBD1 matches 7 bases. The CDR3 length is 15 residues. Trimming at V came to 1 base and at J to 4 bases, leaving 5 bases not matched to a gene. CDR1 and CDR2 from the germline V gene are SGHDT and YYEEEE. CDR3 protein: CASSLSPGQNQPQHF. CDR3 sequence (DNA): TGTGCCAGCAGCTTGTCACCGGGACAGAATCAGCCCCAGCATTTT.

The rearrangement links TRBV7-9 to TRBJ2-2; D might be TRBD1 or TRBD2, each matching 5 bases. The V end was cut by 6 bases, the J end by 5 bases, with 13 bases between. The CDR3 is 14 amino acids. Per the germline V gene, CDR1 is SEHNR and CDR2 is FQNEAQ (reference sequence). CDR3 DNA sequence: TGTGCCAGCAGGGGTGAGGGGCTTACCGGGGAGCTGTTTTTT. It is translated as CASRGEGLTGELFF.

The rearrangement uses TRBV27 and TRBJ2-3, with TRBD1 as a possible D gene (6 bases). With 5 bases removed from V and 1 base from J, the gap between germline ends came to 13 bases. CDR1 MNHEY and CDR2 SMNVEV come from the germline V gene (reference sequence). The CDR3 contains 15 residues. The CDR3 bases are TGTGCCAGCAGTCCCTGGGGGCAGCGCACAGATACGCAGTATTTT. Translating it yields CASSPWGQRTDTQYF.

This clone was detected only once. The V gene is TRBV7-8, the J gene TRBJ2-2; unclear D gene. Trimming pared 5 bases from V and 0 bases from J, leaving 16 bases between. Germline CDR1 and CDR2: SGHVS and FQNEAQ. CDR3 length: 17 amino acids. The CDR3 DNA follows: TGTGCCAGCAGCCCTCGTATAAGGGCCGCGAACACCGGGGAGCTGTTTTTT. This sequence encodes CASSPRIRAANTGELFF.

A few counts support this clone. The chain carries TRBV19 and TRBJ2-3, with D unresolved. Germline CDR1 is LNHDA and CDR2 is SQIVND (reference sequence). CDR3 length: 15 amino acids. Trimming removed 5 bases from V and 0 bases from J, with 12 bases in between. CDR3 protein: CASSRRRLSTDTQYF. The CDR3 region has the DNA TGTGCCAGTAGTCGCCGGCGGCTCAGCACAGATACGCAGTATTTT.

The rearrangement links TRBV28 to TRBJ1-1; 9 nucleotides agree with TRBD1. Trimming cost V 5 bases and J 1 base; bases outside gene matches: 5. Germline assignment: CDR1 MDHEN and CDR2 SYDVKM. CDR3 length: 15 amino acids. The CDR3 sequence is CASSGPTGGNTEAFF. The DNA for the CDR3 is TGTGCCAGCAGTGGGCCGACAGGGGGGAACACTGAAGCTTTCTTT.

The chain joins TRBV5-1 to TRBJ2-6, with 7 bases aligning to TRBD2. The CDR3 sequence is 18 residues long. Germline V gives CDR1 SGHRS, CDR2 YFSETQ. Losses at the gene ends were 0 bases for V and 2 bases for J; bases not matched to a gene: 8. CDR3 sequence reads: CASSLAELALAGANVLTF. The CDR3 nucleotides read TGCGCCAGCAGCTTGGCCGAACTAGCGCTCGCTGGGGCCAACGTCCTGACTTTC.

The rearrangement uses TRBV19 and TRBJ2-1, with 8 nucleotides matching TRBD1. V lost 4 bases to trimming and J lost 7 bases; unmatched junction nucleotides: 12. This CDR3 is 16 amino acids long. CDR1 LNHDA and CDR2 SQIVND come from the germline V gene (reference sequence). CDR3 in DNA: TGTGCCAGTAGTAGTTACTCGGGACAGGTTAAGAATGAGCAGTTCTTC. It encodes CASSSYSGQVKNEQFF. The variable domain in full, completed from reference TRBV19 and TRBJ2-1, reads DGGITQSPKYLFRKEGQNVTLSCEQNLNHDAMYWYRQDPGQGLRLIYYSQIVNDFQKGDIAEGYSVSREKKESFPLTVTSAQKNPTAFYLCASSSYSGQVKNEQFFGPGTRLTVL.

V is TRBV19 and J is TRBJ2-7; possible D gene TRBD2, 5 bases. Deletions cut 1 base from V and 2 bases from J, with 12 bases between. This CDR3 has 15 amino acids. Germline V gives CDR1 LNHDA, CDR2 SQIVND (reference sequence). CDR3 sequence (DNA): TGTGCCAGTAGTATAGCCCGAGACGGGACCTACGAGCAGTACTTC. Translation: CASSIARDGTYEQYF.

The V call is TRBV7-9, the J call TRBJ1-1; D ambiguous. CDR1 is SEHNR and CDR2 is FQNEAQ in the germline V gene (reference sequence). The CDR3 is 14 residues long. V lost 1 base, J lost 0 bases, and 6 bases lay in between. This chain's CDR3 is CASSLVGLNTEAFF. The CDR3 bases are TGTGCCAGCAGCTTAGTAGGGCTGAACACTGAAGCTTTCTTT.